These 7 T cell receptor beta chains share one sample of origin, sequenced in a study of shared clonotypes between healthy human individuals. Here immunoSEQ multiplex PCR was the method, and the copy in TCRdb shows in-frame clones only, minus some. The sample records approximately 350,000 clones, under 80% being singletons. Sequenced input: memory CD4+ T cells sorted from blood. The subset: CD45RA-negative fraction. The origin of the receptors is a man between 25 and 39 years old in good health.

The chain combines TRBV5-1 with TRBJ2-7; a weak D match, TRBD2 (5 bases). This CDR3 comprises 13 residues. Trimming took 7 bases from V and 2 from J, leaving 13 bases between them. The germline CDR1 and CDR2 sequences are SGHRS and YFSETQ. The chain's CDR3 is CASCHDGTYEQYF. CDR3 nucleotide sequence: TGCGCCAGCTGTCATGACGGGACCTACGAGCAGTACTTC.

The chain is built from TRBV29-1 and TRBJ1-5; D is perhaps TRBD1 (5 bases). Germline loops: CDR1 SQVTM, CDR2 ANQGSEA. Trimming cost V 5 bases and J 0 bases, with 8 bases left between them. CDR3 length: 13 residues. In DNA, the CDR3 is TGCAGCGTTATACAGGATAGCAATCAGCCCCAGCATTTT. This encodes CSVIQDSNQPQHF. The variable domain in full, completed from reference TRBV29-1 and TRBJ1-5, reads SAVISQKPSRDICQRGTSLTIQCQVDSQVTMMFWYRQQPGQSLTLIATANQGSEATYESGFVIDKFPISRPNLTFSTLTVSNMSPEDSSIYLCSVIQDSNQPQHFGDGTRLSIL.

As concerns this clone: It may be a read error: a sequence one base away is much more abundant. The sample has other DNA sequences that encode this CDR3 too. The chain carries TRBV6-6 and TRBJ2-5; D is unresolved. The CDR3 is 11 residues long. V gave up 4 bases and J gave up 5 bases, with 5 bases separating them. Germline values: CDR1 MNHNY, CDR2 SVGAGI (reference sequence). CDR3 nucleotide sequence: TGTGCCAGCAGTTTTGGGGAGACCCAGTACTTC. Its protein is CASSFGETQYF.

In this sample, this clone turned up a few times. The rearrangement uses TRBV5-4 and TRBJ2-3; D not certain. The CDR3 is made up of 12 amino acids. CDR1 is SGHNT, CDR2 YYREEE, per germline (reference sequence). The germline V and J ends were trimmed by 2 bases and 6 bases, with 7 bases remaining between them. CDR3 sequence reads: CASSLEVDTQYF. The DNA of the CDR3 is TGTGCCAGCAGCTTAGAGGTCGATACGCAGTATTTT.

The chain uses TRBV29-1 and TRBJ2-1; 7 bases are a match to TRBD2. This CDR3 is 14 amino acids long. With V trimmed by 7 bases and J by 1 base, 7 bases remained unmatched. The germline gives CDR1 SQVTM, CDR2 ANQGSEA. CDR3 nucleotides: TGCAGCGGAAGACAAGCGGGATCCTACAATGAGCAGTTCTTC. This encodes CSGRQAGSYNEQFF.

This chain links TRBV5-4 with TRBJ2-7; 14 bases map to TRBD2. The CDR3 runs to 15 residues. Germline CDR1 is SGHNT and CDR2 is YYREEE (reference sequence). V dropped 2 bases and J dropped 6; count of bases not matched to a gene: 4. The CDR3 bases are TGTGCCAGCAGCTTAACGACTAGCGGGAGGGTCGAGCAGTACTTC. The encoded protein is CASSLTTSGRVEQYF.

This clone was detected once. The J gene is TRBJ1-4, the V gene TRBV7-2, with D possibly being TRBD1 (6 bases). With 6 bases removed from V and 0 bases from J, the gap between germline ends came to 11 bases. The CDR3 sequence is 15 residues long. Germline V lookup: CDR1 SGHTA, CDR2 FQGNSA. The CDR3: CASSPAGATNEKLFF. The CDR3 DNA reads as TGTGCCAGCAGTCCTGCAGGGGCAACTAATGAAAAACTGTTTTTT.